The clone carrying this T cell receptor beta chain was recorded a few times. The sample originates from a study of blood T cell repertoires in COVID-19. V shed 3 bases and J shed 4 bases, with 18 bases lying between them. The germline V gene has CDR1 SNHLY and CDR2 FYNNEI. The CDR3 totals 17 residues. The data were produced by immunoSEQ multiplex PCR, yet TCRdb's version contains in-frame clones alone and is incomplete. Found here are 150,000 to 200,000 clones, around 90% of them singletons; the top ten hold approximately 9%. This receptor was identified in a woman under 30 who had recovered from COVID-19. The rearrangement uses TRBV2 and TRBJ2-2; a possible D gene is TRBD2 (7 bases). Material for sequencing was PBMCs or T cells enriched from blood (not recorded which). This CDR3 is CASSDVGGQGTTGELFF. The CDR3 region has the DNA TGTGCCAGCAGTGATGTGGGAGGGCAGGGGACCACCGGGGAGCTGTTTTTT.